This T cell receptor (beta chain) appears in the sequencing data of a study of blood T cell repertoires in COVID-19. The method was immunoSEQ multiplex PCR; TCRdb's version includes in-frame clones alone and lacks a portion of them. The repertoire holds 200,000 to 300,000 clones, with approximately 83% as singletons. Germline-derived CDR1 and CDR2 are MGHRA and YSYEKL. V lost 0 bases to trimming and J lost 7 bases; unmatched junction nucleotides: 10. CDR3 length: 16 amino acids. Sequenced: peripheral blood. This chain connects TRBV4-1 to TRBJ1-1; TRBD1 agrees at 8 bases. This TCR was recovered from a woman in her 30s who had recovered from COVID-19. The CDR3 here is CASSQEKDRERSEAFF. The CDR3 nucleotides are TGCGCCAGCAGCCAAGAAAAGGACAGGGAGCGAAGTGAAGCTTTCTTT.